What follows are 24 T cell receptor beta chains derived from one specimen sequenced in a study of cytotoxic CD8 clonotypes in ibrutinib-treated CLL. TCRdb keeps only in-frame clones here, not all; method: immunoSEQ multiplex PCR. The sample records 140,000 to 150,000 clones, 75% to 80% being singletons. Here the sequenced sample was PBMCs, taken after 24 months of ibrutinib treatment. The receptors originated from a human donor with chronic lymphocytic leukemia.

J is TRBJ2-3 and V is TRBV12-2; the table gives TRBD2 as D, unverified against the DNA. TRBV12-2 is an annotated pseudogene. CDR3 length: 14 residues. The CDR3 here is CARRGTSRRYTQYF. The CDR3 coding sequence is TGTGCAAGGAGGGGGACTAGCCGTAGGTATACGCAGTATTTT.

The gene calls are TRBV27 and TRBJ2-7, with 10 bases aligning to TRBD1. V dropped 6 bases and J dropped 2; count of bases not matched to a gene: 10. The CDR3 extends over 16 amino acids. Germline CDR1 is MNHEY and CDR2 is SMNVEV (reference sequence). The CDR3 DNA reads as TGTGCCAGCAGCACCTCCCCCGGGACAGGGGCCTACGAGCAGTACTTC. Its translation: CASSTSPGTGAYEQYF.

V is TRBV18 and J is TRBJ1-5; unclear D gene. The CDR3 sequence is 13 residues long. Germline-derived CDR1 and CDR2 are KGHSH and LQKENI. V was trimmed by 2 bases and J by 3 bases, leaving 5 bases between them. The CDR3 DNA follows: TGTGCCAGCTCACCAGAGGCCAATCAGCCCCAGCATTTT. It is translated as CASSPEANQPQHF.

In this sample, this clone turned up once. This rearrangement joins TRBV7-8 to TRBJ1-2, with D hard to call. V gave up 5 bases and J gave up 4 bases, with 14 bases separating them. The CDR3 totals 14 residues. Per the germline V gene, CDR1 is SGHVS and CDR2 is FQNEAQ. The CDR3 bases are TGTGCCAGCAGCCCCGTAGGGCTACGCTATGGCTACACCTTC. It translates to CASSPVGLRYGYTF.

The J gene is TRBJ2-5, the V gene TRBV6-6, with TRBD2 matching over 7 bases. V shed 6 bases and J 4 bases; nucleotides not matched to a gene: 2. Germline lookup yields CDR1 MNHNY and CDR2 SVGAGI (reference sequence). This CDR3 is built from 12 residues. CDR3 in DNA: TGTGCCAGCAGGGGCGGGGGAGAGACCCAGTACTTC. Amino acid sequence: CASRGGGETQYF.

This chain links TRBV5-1 with TRBJ2-3; no reliable D call. The CDR3 has 15 amino acids. Trimming removed 4 bases from V and 0 bases from J, with 12 bases in between. Looked up from germline, CDR1 is SGHRS and CDR2 is YFSETQ. The CDR3 sequence is CASSGVLTSTDTQYF. CDR3 sequence (DNA): TGCGCCAGCAGCGGGGTCCTTACTAGCACAGATACGCAGTATTTT.

The rearrangement links TRBV5-1 to TRBJ2-3; D uncertain. This CDR3 has 15 residues. V lost 0 bases and J lost 6, with 14 bases in between. The germline V gene encodes CDR1 SGHRS and CDR2 YFSETQ. The CDR3 DNA follows: TGCGCCAGCAGCTTGGCGGCTTCGCCTCCCGATACGCAGTATTTT. Its protein is CASSLAASPPDTQYF.

This sequence joins TRBV6-5 and TRBJ2-7, with 8 nucleotides matching TRBD1. In germline, CDR1 is MNHEY, CDR2 SVGAGI. The CDR3 totals 13 residues. V was pared by 0 bases and J by 9 bases, with 4 bases of the junction left unmatched. CDR3 nucleotide sequence: TGTGCCAGCAGTTACTCGGACAGGGTTTGGCAGTACTTC. Protein: CASSYSDRVWQYF.

In its sample, this clone was seen once. The gene calls are TRBV4-2 and TRBJ1-5; 7 positions agree with TRBD1. J was trimmed by 3 bases and V by 3 bases; bases with no gene match: 5. The CDR3 sequence is 15 residues long. From germline, CDR1 is LGHNA and CDR2 YNFKEQ. CDR3 nucleotides: TGTGCCAGCAGCCAGGATACAGGGGCCAATCAGCCCCAGCATTTT. It encodes CASSQDTGANQPQHF.

This chain connects TRBV28 to TRBJ2-7; D remains unclear. V shed 5 bases and J shed 5 bases, with 7 bases lying between them. The germline CDR1 and CDR2 sequences are MDHEN and SYDVKM. This CDR3 is 11 amino acids long. The DNA of the CDR3 is TGTGCCAGCAGTGCCCGAAACGAGCAGTACTTC. Encoded protein: CASSARNEQYF.

The rearrangement uses TRBV19 and TRBJ2-7, with 8 bases matching TRBD2. Germline CDR1 LNHDA, CDR2 SQIVND (reference sequence). V gave up 5 bases and J gave up 0 bases; unmatched junction bases: 6. This CDR3 has 15 residues. The CDR3 DNA sequence: TGTGCCAGTAGTCCCACTAGCGGAAGCTCCTACGAGCAGTACTTC. Protein sequence: CASSPTSGSSYEQYF.

The V call is TRBV6-5, the J call TRBJ1-2, with a tentative D call TRBD1 (5 bases). This CDR3 contains 13 residues. Germline CDR1 MNHEY, CDR2 SVGAGI. The V end lost 4 bases, the J end lost 8 bases, and 14 bases lay between the germline ends. CDR3 in DNA: TGTGCCAGCAGTTTCGGGGACCCCCCGGGCTACACCTTC. Its translation is CASSFGDPPGYTF.

The chain combines TRBV28 with TRBJ2-3, with a weak D call TRBD1 (6 bases). The CDR3 covers 14 residues. Trimming removed 5 bases at V and 6 bases at J, with 15 bases between. The germline V gene has CDR1 MDHEN and CDR2 SYDVKM. The DNA of the CDR3 is TGTGCCAGCAGTGTCATGACAGGAGGCGATACGCAGTATTTT. The encoded protein is CASSVMTGGDTQYF.

The gene calls are TRBV30 and TRBJ2-7; tentative D call: TRBD2 (8 bases). With 6 bases removed from V and 5 bases from J, the gap between germline ends came to 32 bases. CDR1 and CDR2 from the germline V gene are GTSNPN and SVGIG (reference sequence). This CDR3 region has 18 residues. The CDR3 DNA follows: TGTGCCTGCCCCCCCGGGGGGGACAGCGGCCAAAAGTGTGACGAGCAGTACTTC. Translation: CACPPGGDSGQKCDEQYF. The full variable domain, in which reference TRBV30 and TRBJ2-7 provide the parts outside the CDR3, is SQTIHQWPATLVQPVGSPLSLECTVEGTSNPNLYWYRQAAGRGLQLLFYSVGIGQISSEVPQNLSASRPQDRQFILSSKKLLLSDSGFYLCACPPGGDSGQKCDEQYFGPGTRLTVT.

CDR3 in amino acids: CASSRRGTSGYEQYF. The CDR3 DNA reads as TGTGCCAGCAGCCGACGGGGGACTAGCGGCTACGAGCAGTACTTC. V and J are TRBV6-6 and TRBJ2-7; 11 bases match TRBD2. The CDR3 contains 15 residues. The germline CDR1 and CDR2 sequences are MNHNY and SVGAGI (reference sequence). Trimming at V came to 6 bases and at J to 3 bases, leaving 7 bases not matched to a gene.

CDR3 in amino acids: CASSQVGRFSGNTIYF. The CDR3 DNA is TGTGCCAGCAGCCAAGTCGGCCGGTTCTCTGGAAACACCATATATTTT. V usage is TRBV14 and J usage is TRBJ1-3; D not resolved. Germline V lookup: CDR1 SGHDN, CDR2 FVKESK. This CDR3 is 16 amino acids long. Trimming removed 1 base at V and 0 bases at J, with 10 bases between.

This chain joins TRBV5-1 and TRBJ1-2, with no clear D. CDR3 length: 13 residues. Germline loops: CDR1 SGHRS, CDR2 YFSETQ. Trimming removed 4 bases at V and 8 bases at J, with 15 bases between. The CDR3 DNA reads TGCGCCAGCAGCCCTGACCCCAATGGGGGCTACACCTTC. Translating gives CASSPDPNGGYTF.

The genes are TRBV28 and TRBJ2-7; weak D call: TRBD1 (7 bases). This CDR3 region has 16 residues. From germline, CDR1 is MDHEN and CDR2 SYDVKM. V lost 5 bases, J lost 0 bases, and 17 bases lay in between. CDR3 region: CASSAQGGRDSYEQYF. CDR3 nucleotides: TGTGCCAGCAGTGCCCAGGGGGGACGCGACTCCTACGAGCAGTACTTC.

The V gene is TRBV27, the J gene TRBJ2-7; 12 nucleotides match TRBD2. J was trimmed by 5 bases and V by 4 bases; bases with no gene match: 9. The CDR3 totals 16 residues. Germline V gives CDR1 MNHEY, CDR2 SMNVEV (reference sequence). This CDR3 is CASSSFFGLAGNEQYF. The CDR3 nucleotides read TGTGCCAGCAGTTCCTTTTTCGGACTAGCGGGAAACGAGCAGTACTTC.

In this sample, this clone turned up many times. This same CDR3 is encoded by further DNA sequences in the sample. The chain links TRBV18 to TRBJ1-1; D remains unclear. The CDR3 loop spans 13 amino acids. CDR1 is KGHSH and CDR2 is LQKENI in the germline V gene. Trimming left V 2 bases short and J 4 bases short, with 8 bases between. This CDR3 reads CASSPGLGTEAFF. CDR3 in DNA: TGTGCCAGCTCACCAGGTCTGGGCACTGAAGCTTTCTTT.

The rearrangement links TRBV4-1 to TRBJ2-1; D gene ambiguous. Germline V gene data show CDR1 as MGHRA and CDR2 as YSYEKL. The CDR3 covers 12 residues. V was clipped by 0 bases and J by 9 bases, with 6 bases between them. The CDR3 DNA sequence: TGCGCCAGCAGCCAAGACTGGGGTGAGCAGTTCTTC. Translated, it gives CASSQDWGEQFF.

The CDR3 coding sequence is TGCGCCAGCAGCTCCGACAGGGGGGCCAACATTCAGTACTTC. Amino acids: CASSSDRGANIQYF. The chain carries TRBV5-1 and TRBJ2-4; 9 bases are shared with TRBD1. Germline V gene sequence: CDR1 SGHRS, CDR2 YFSETQ. The CDR3 contains 14 residues. Unmatched junction bases numbered 5, after V lost 3 bases and J lost 7 bases.

The chain links TRBV30 to TRBJ2-1; D is ambiguous. The ends were cut back, 4 bases at V and 0 bases at J, with 10 bases in the middle. The V gene's germline CDR1 is GTSNPN and CDR2 SVGIG (reference sequence). The CDR3 extends over 14 amino acids. CDR3 DNA sequence: TGTGCCTGGACACCCCTTAGCTCCTACAATGAGCAGTTCTTC. It translates to CAWTPLSSYNEQFF.

The chain couples TRBV7-2 to TRBJ1-4, with D maybe TRBD1 (5 bases). From germline, CDR1 is SGHTA and CDR2 FQGNSA. V lost 5 bases and J 3 bases, leaving 13 bases between the germline ends. CDR3 length: 15 amino acids. The CDR3 DNA is TGTGCCAGCAGCCCGGGACCCGTGGCTAATGAAAAACTGTTTTTT. It yields the protein CASSPGPVANEKLFF.